Sequencing of this TCR beta chain was carried out in a study of cytomegalovirus exposure and HLA in healthy donors. Findings of the study overall: For TCR beta chains, V- and J-gene trimming was later linked to a missense DCLRE1C variant. Most TCR sequences were seen very rarely across donors, but some public TCRs occurred in many. Among TCR beta chains, those listed as cytomegalovirus-associated numbered roughly 150.

About this clone: Its target is not known.

Losses at the gene ends were 2 bases for V and 7 bases for J; bases not matched to a gene: 10. Germline assignment: CDR1 SGHTA and CDR2 FQGTGA. The CDR3 extends over 16 amino acids. It was with 60 Vbeta and 13 Jbeta primers that the PCR ran. The table came from immunoSEQ multiplex PCR; TCRdb's copy has only in-frame clones and leaves some out. The top ten hold under 2% of the sample, which has about 170,000 clones, approximately 75% seen once. The genes are TRBV7-3 and TRBJ2-1; the match to TRBD2 covers 8 bases. The clonotype was recovered from a woman aged 18-35 years in good health and CMV-seronegative. The sample taken for sequencing was PBMCs. The CDR3 spells CASSLSLAGGRNEQFF. The CDR3 DNA is TGTGCCAGCAGCTTATCTCTCGCGGGAGGCAGGAATGAGCAGTTCTTC.